Listed below are T cell receptor beta chains from one sample, sequenced in a study of CD8 T cells in Susac syndrome. One entry per CDR3 protein results from TCRdb running MiXCR on the immunoSEQ multiplex PCR reads. The data hold about 150,000 distinct CDR3 sequences, with roughly 95% observed a single time. Sample: CD8+ T cells from PBMCs. All receptors derive from a human donor with multiple sclerosis. Both conserved end residues are part of each CDR3. D genes are given only for firm matches. Clone size is stated in some rows and not others, as once, few, many or a class when expanded.

d_gene: .; v_gene: TRBV20-1; abundance: .; j_gene: TRBJ1-2; CDR3aa: CSARDHSLIDGYTF; CDR3nt: TGCAGTGCTAGAGATCACAGTCTGATCGATGGCTACACCTTC
d_gene: .; v_gene: TRBV27; abundance: .; j_gene: TRBJ2-7; CDR3aa: CASVKSGHRPDEQYF; CDR3nt: TGTGCCAGCGTTAAATCGGGACACCGGCCCGACGAGCAGTACTTC
d_gene: .; v_gene: TRBV13; abundance: .; j_gene: TRBJ2-1; CDR3aa: CASSFYRVPYNEQFF; CDR3nt: TGTGCCAGCAGCTTCTACAGGGTCCCCTACAATGAGCAGTTCTTC
d_gene: .; v_gene: TRBV12-3/TRBV12-4; abundance: .; j_gene: TRBJ1-2; CDR3aa: CASSLAGPSYGYTF; CDR3nt: TGTGCCAGCAGTTTGGCGGGACCTTCATATGGCTACACCTTC
d_gene: .; v_gene: TRBV9; abundance: .; j_gene: TRBJ2-6; CDR3aa: CASSANQGSGANVLTF; CDR3nt: TGTGCCAGCAGCGCGAACCAGGGTTCTGGGGCCAACGTCCTGACTTTC
d_gene: .; v_gene: TRBV24-1; abundance: .; j_gene: TRBJ2-1; CDR3aa: CATSDPRRGISNEQFF; CDR3nt: TGTGCCACCAGTGACCCCAGGCGGGGAATTAGCAATGAGCAGTTCTTC
d_gene: TRBD1; v_gene: TRBV3-1; abundance: .; j_gene: TRBJ2-7; CDR3aa: CASSLSGTASYEQYF; CDR3nt: TGTGCCAGCAGCCTATCCGGGACAGCCTCCTACGAGCAGTACTTC
d_gene: .; v_gene: TRBV25-1; abundance: .; j_gene: TRBJ2-2; CDR3aa: CASSVGPANTGELFF; CDR3nt: TGTGCCAGCAGTGTAGGGCCAGCCAACACCGGGGAGCTGTTTTTT
d_gene: .; v_gene: TRBV9; abundance: .; j_gene: TRBJ1-2; CDR3aa: CASSPQGYGYTF; CDR3nt: TGTGCCAGCAGCCCGCAGGGTTATGGCTACACCTTC
d_gene: .; v_gene: TRBV6-6; abundance: .; j_gene: TRBJ1-1; CDR3aa: CASSYGASEAFF; CDR3nt: TGTGCCAGCAGTTACGGAGCGAGTGAGGCTTTCTTT
d_gene: TRBD2; v_gene: TRBV20-1; abundance: .; j_gene: TRBJ2-1; CDR3aa: CSARLTSGHNEQFF; CDR3nt: TGCAGTGCCCGACTGACTAGCGGACACAATGAGCAGTTCTTC
d_gene: .; v_gene: TRBV30; abundance: once; j_gene: TRBJ1-1; CDR3aa: CAWGAGEAFF; CDR3nt: TGTGCCTGGGGGGCAGGTGAAGCTTTCTTT
d_gene: .; v_gene: TRBV12-5; abundance: .; j_gene: TRBJ1-2; CDR3aa: CASVLEQANYGYTF; CDR3nt: TGTGCTAGTGTTCTTGAACAGGCGAACTATGGCTACACCTTC
d_gene: .; v_gene: TRBV2; abundance: .; j_gene: TRBJ2-7; CDR3aa: CASSVDGLTSYEQYF; CDR3nt: TGTGCCAGCAGTGTTGATGGGCTTACCTCCTACGAGCAGTACTTC
d_gene: TRBD2; v_gene: TRBV12-3/TRBV12-4; abundance: .; j_gene: TRBJ2-3; CDR3aa: CASSQTSGGRDTQYF; CDR3nt: TGTGCCAGCAGCCAGACTAGCGGGGGACGAGATACGCAGTATTTT
d_gene: .; v_gene: TRBV15; abundance: .; j_gene: TRBJ1-6; CDR3aa: CATSRVRGNSPLHF; CDR3nt: TGTGCCACCAGCAGAGTCAGGGGTAATTCACCCCTCCACTTT
d_gene: TRBD1; v_gene: TRBV13; abundance: .; j_gene: TRBJ2-7; CDR3aa: CASSLDGTGGSEQYF; CDR3nt: TGTGCCAGCAGCTTAGACGGGACAGGGGGTTCCGAGCAGTACTTC
d_gene: TRBD1; v_gene: TRBV27; abundance: .; j_gene: TRBJ1-1; CDR3aa: CASRPWDSNPEAFF; CDR3nt: TGTGCCAGCAGGCCGTGGGACAGTAACCCTGAAGCTTTCTTT
d_gene: .; v_gene: TRBV24-1; abundance: .; j_gene: TRBJ1-2; CDR3aa: CATSVFRRDTNYGYTF; CDR3nt: TGTGCCACCAGTGTGTTTCGGCGGGACACTAACTATGGCTACACCTTC
d_gene: .; v_gene: TRBV5-4; abundance: .; j_gene: TRBJ2-1; CDR3aa: CASSHPDRYNEQFF; CDR3nt: TGTGCCAGCAGCCACCCGGATCGATACAATGAGCAGTTCTTC
d_gene: TRBD2; v_gene: TRBV11-1; abundance: .; j_gene: TRBJ2-1; CDR3aa: CASSLTSGGANEQFF; CDR3nt: TGTGCCAGCAGCTTAACTAGCGGGGGGGCAAATGAGCAGTTCTTC
d_gene: TRBD1; v_gene: TRBV19; abundance: .; j_gene: TRBJ2-3; CDR3aa: CASSIWTGHTDTQYF; CDR3nt: TGTGCCAGTAGTATTTGGACAGGGCACACAGATACGCAGTATTTT
d_gene: .; v_gene: TRBV12-3/TRBV12-4; abundance: .; j_gene: TRBJ1-5; CDR3aa: CASSFIESQPQHF; CDR3nt: TGTGCCAGCAGTTTTATAGAATCCCAGCCCCAGCATTTT
d_gene: .; v_gene: TRBV9; abundance: .; j_gene: TRBJ2-7; CDR3aa: CASSGGGESSYEQYF; CDR3nt: TGTGCCAGCAGCGGCGGCGGGGAAAGCTCCTACGAGCAGTACTTC
d_gene: TRBD2; v_gene: TRBV12-3/TRBV12-4; abundance: .; j_gene: TRBJ2-7; CDR3aa: CASRKRGDYEQYF; CDR3nt: TGTGCCAGCAGGAAACGGGGGGACTACGAGCAGTACTTC
d_gene: TRBD1; v_gene: TRBV29-1; abundance: .; j_gene: TRBJ2-7; CDR3aa: CSVPLVGGPYEQYF; CDR3nt: TGCAGCGTTCCATTAGTAGGGGGCCCCTACGAGCAGTACTTC
d_gene: .; v_gene: TRBV4-1; abundance: .; j_gene: TRBJ2-3; CDR3aa: CASSQAAAGIGTDTQYF; CDR3nt: TGCGCCAGCAGCCAAGCGGCGGCGGGGATAGGCACAGATACGCAGTATTTT
d_gene: TRBD1; v_gene: TRBV6-1; abundance: .; j_gene: TRBJ1-5; CDR3aa: CASKGQGNQPQHF; CDR3nt: TGTGCCAGCAAAGGACAGGGGAATCAGCCCCAGCATTTT
d_gene: TRBD2; v_gene: TRBV9; abundance: .; j_gene: TRBJ2-1; CDR3aa: CASSSRSTSGWDNEQFF; CDR3nt: TGTGCCAGCAGCTCTCGCTCGACTAGCGGGTGGGACAATGAGCAGTTCTTC